This T cell receptor (beta chain) was observed in a study of post-analysis software for immune sequencing data (dated by TCRdb to between 2015 and 2017). Background for the entire study: Recorded disease courses included relapsing-remitting, secondary progressive and progressive-relapsing multiple sclerosis, with some patients lacking subtype annotation. A subset of samples was prepared in parallel using single-end sample barcoding, then pooled and co-amplified after Illumina adapter ligation. The patient repertoires were compared against 10 to 12 previously published healthy control repertoires obtained from donors aged 6 to 25 years. The paper's findings and limits, for the study overall: Strong co-clustering of samples prepared in the same batch was shown by direct clustering with F measure, prompting a batch-effect correction. Normalized Chao1 diversity was significantly lower in multiple sclerosis patients than controls, suggesting substantial peripheral T-cell clonal expansion. A handful of TRBV segments, including TRBV5-6, TRBV5-1 and TRBV20-1, were significantly more frequent in patients than controls. The multiple sclerosis patient group was slightly younger than the control group.

To demonstrate the VDJtools post-analysis software, TCR beta repertoires were profiled from the peripheral blood of 10 to 15 young patients with multiple sclerosis. The multiple sclerosis patients were children and adolescents between roughly 6 and 17 years of age. Comments on this clonotype: Its antigen specificity is not known. The record has no base qualities; no much larger clone is one base away.

After removal of 3 bases from V and 9 bases from J, the junction retains 5 bases not matched to a gene. Inclusive of the bounding cysteine and phenylalanine, the CDR3 is 14 residues long. Just the 42-base CDR3 DNA is kept, in frame starting at base 1. According to the germline V gene, CDR1 reads SGHTA and CDR2 reads FQGNSA. The protocol used for the library was PCR. The sequencer was an Illumina HiSeq 2500. To reduce PCR and sequencing biases, unique molecular identifiers were built into the TCR beta cDNA libraries. Per 1 to 10 million input T cells, some 500,000 cDNA molecules were obtained, such that each molecule approximated one T cell. The same protocol used for the earlier healthy control dataset was applied to prepare and sequence the patient libraries. Samples belonging to the same batch were prepared together, multiplexed and sequenced on a shared HiSeq lane. The published analysis was carried out like this. MIGEC was used to process the raw barcoded reads, and molecular identifier groups with only a single read were discarded before consensus assembly and CDR3 extraction. Clonotype tables were post-analysed with VDJtools, normalizing diversity by down-sampling all datasets to the smallest sample size. To correct batch-related cross-sample contamination, repertoire overlap clustering matched CDR3 amino acid sequences but not nucleotide sequences. The raw public reads went through TCRdb reprocessing: fastp at Q25, MiXCR clone calling, in-frame beta chains kept. For every CDR3 protein sequence, its rows merge into one entry that carries the most common genes and DNA. These V and J calls originate from TCRdb's pipeline instead of the authors' own analysis. This sample is represented by 750,000 to 950,000 distinct CDR3 sequences; roughly 50% of them were singletons. 4% to 5.5% of the sample is in the top ten clones.

Sequencing input: blood. This TCR came from a girl between 5 and 17 years old with multiple sclerosis. The chain joins TRBV7-2 to TRBJ2-1; a stretch of 10 junction bases matches TRBD1. The sequenced DNA is TGTGCCAGCAGCTTTGACAGGGGGCAAGGTGAGCAGTTCTTC. This gives the protein CASSFDRGQGEQFF.